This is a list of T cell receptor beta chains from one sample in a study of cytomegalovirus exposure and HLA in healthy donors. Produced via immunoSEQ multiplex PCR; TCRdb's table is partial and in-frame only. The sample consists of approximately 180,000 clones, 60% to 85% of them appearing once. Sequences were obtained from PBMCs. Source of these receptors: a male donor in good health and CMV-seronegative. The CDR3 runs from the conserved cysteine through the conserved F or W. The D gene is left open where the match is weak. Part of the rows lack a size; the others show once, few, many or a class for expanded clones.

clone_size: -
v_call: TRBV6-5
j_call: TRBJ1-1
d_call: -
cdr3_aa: CAGKQGDTEAFF
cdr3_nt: TGTGCCGGCAAACAGGGTGACACTGAAGCTTTCTTT

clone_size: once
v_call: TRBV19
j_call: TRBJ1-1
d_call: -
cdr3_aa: CASSTTPGDSEAFF
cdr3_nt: TGTGCCAGTAGTACCACCCCCGGGGACTCTGAAGCTTTCTTT

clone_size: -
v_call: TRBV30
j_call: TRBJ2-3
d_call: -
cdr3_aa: CAWTLADTQYF
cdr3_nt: TGTGCCTGGACCTTAGCAGATACGCAGTATTTT

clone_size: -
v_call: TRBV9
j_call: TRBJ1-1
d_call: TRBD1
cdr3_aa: CASSPGDRVVAEAFF
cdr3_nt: TGTGCCAGCAGCCCCGGAGACAGGGTGGTCGCTGAAGCTTTCTTT

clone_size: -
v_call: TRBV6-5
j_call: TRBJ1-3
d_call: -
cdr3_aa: CASSYDRRGNTIYF
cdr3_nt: TGTGCCAGCAGTTATGACAGGAGAGGAAACACCATATATTTT

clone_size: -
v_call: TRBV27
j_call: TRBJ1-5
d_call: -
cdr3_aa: CASSLNPPEYSNQPQHF
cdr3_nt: TGTGCCAGCAGTCTCAACCCACCGGAGTATAGCAATCAGCCCCAGCATTTT

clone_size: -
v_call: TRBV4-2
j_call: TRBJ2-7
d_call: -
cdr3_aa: CASSQDWSGDEQYF
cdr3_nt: TGTGCCAGCAGCCAAGATTGGAGCGGCGACGAGCAGTACTTC

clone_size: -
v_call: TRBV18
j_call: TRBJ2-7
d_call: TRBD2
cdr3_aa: CASSPGGLAVYEQYF
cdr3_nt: TGTGCCAGCTCACCGGGGGGACTAGCGGTCTACGAGCAGTACTTC

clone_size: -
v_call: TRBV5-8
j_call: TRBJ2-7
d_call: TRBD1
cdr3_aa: CASSLGQGSYEQYF
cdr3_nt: TGTGCCAGCAGCTTGGGACAGGGGTCCTACGAGCAGTACTTC

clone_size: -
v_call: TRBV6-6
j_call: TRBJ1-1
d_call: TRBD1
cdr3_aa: CASRPDREMNTEAFF
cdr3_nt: TGTGCCAGCAGGCCCGACAGGGAGATGAACACTGAAGCTTTCTTT

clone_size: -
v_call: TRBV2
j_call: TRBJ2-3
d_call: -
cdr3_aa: CAGHARGTDTQYF
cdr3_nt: TGTGCCGGCCATGCCCGGGGGACAGATACGCAGTATTTT

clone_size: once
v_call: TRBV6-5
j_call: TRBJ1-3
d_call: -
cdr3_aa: CASILDGGPGNTIYF
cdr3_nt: TGTGCCAGCATTTTAGACGGAGGCCCTGGAAACACCATATATTTT

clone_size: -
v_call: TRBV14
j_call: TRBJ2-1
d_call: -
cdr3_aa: CASSLPRGRGFEQFF
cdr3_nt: TGTGCCAGCAGCCTTCCCCGGGGCAGGGGTTTTGAGCAGTTCTTC

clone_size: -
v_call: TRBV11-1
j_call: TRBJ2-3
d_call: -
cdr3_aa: CASNVGGGDTQYF
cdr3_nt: TGTGCCAGCAACGTAGGAGGAGGGGATACGCAGTATTTT

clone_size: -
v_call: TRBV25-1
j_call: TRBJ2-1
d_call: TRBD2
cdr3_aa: CASSSDRLAVISYNEQFF
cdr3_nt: TGTGCCAGCAGTTCCGACCGACTAGCGGTTATCTCCTACAATGAGCAGTTCTTC

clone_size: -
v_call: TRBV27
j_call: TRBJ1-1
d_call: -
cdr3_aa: CASSMEERTEAFF
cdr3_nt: TGTGCCAGCAGTATGGAGGAGAGGACTGAAGCTTTCTTT

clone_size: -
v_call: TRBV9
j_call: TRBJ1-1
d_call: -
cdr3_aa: CASSVGLAPGMNTEAFF
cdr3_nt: TGTGCCAGCAGCGTAGGGCTGGCGCCAGGGATGAACACTGAAGCTTTCTTT

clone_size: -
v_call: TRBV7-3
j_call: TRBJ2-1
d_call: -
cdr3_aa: CASSSPQGGSYNEQFF
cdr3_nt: TGTGCCAGCAGCTCCCCCCAAGGGGGCTCCTACAATGAGCAGTTCTTC

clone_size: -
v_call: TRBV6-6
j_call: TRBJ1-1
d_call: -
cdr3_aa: CASSGHGTEAFF
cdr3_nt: TGTGCCAGCAGCGGACACGGCACTGAAGCTTTCTTT

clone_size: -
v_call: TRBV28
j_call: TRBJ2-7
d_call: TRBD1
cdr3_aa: CASSEEGQGAGEQYF
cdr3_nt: TGTGCCAGCAGTGAGGAGGGACAGGGGGCTGGAGAGCAGTACTTC

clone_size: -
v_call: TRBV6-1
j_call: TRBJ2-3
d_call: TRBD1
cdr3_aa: CASSDLGTGWLTDTQYF
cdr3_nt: TGTGCCAGCAGTGATCTGGGGACAGGGTGGCTCACAGATACGCAGTATTTT

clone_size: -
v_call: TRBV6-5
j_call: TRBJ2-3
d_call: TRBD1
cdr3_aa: CASSVGTGADTQYF
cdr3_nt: TGTGCCAGCAGTGTCGGGACAGGAGCAGATACGCAGTATTTT

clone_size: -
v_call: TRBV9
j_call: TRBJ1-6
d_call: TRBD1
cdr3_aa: CASSVSKEGGGNSPLHF
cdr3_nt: TGTGCCAGCAGCGTCTCGAAAGAAGGGGGCGGGAATTCACCCCTCCACTTT

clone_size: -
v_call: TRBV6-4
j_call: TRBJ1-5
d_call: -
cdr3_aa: CASSARQHSNQPQHF
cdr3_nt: TGTGCCAGCAGTGCAAGACAGCATAGCAATCAGCCCCAGCATTTT

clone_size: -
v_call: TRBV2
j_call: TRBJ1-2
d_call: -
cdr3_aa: CASSVEGSSF
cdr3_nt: TGTGCCAGCAGTGTGGAGGGTTCGTCCTTC

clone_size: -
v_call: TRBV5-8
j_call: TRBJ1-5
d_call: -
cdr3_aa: CASELGGGNQPQHF
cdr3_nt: TGTGCCAGCGAACTTGGGGGGGGCAATCAGCCCCAGCATTTT

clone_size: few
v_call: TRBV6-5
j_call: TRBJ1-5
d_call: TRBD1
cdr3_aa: CASSYGTGLNQPQHF
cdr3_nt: TGTGCCAGCAGTTACGGGACAGGACTCAATCAGCCCCAGCATTTT

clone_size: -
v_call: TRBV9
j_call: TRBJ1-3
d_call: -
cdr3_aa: CASTQGGTGNTIYF
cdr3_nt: TGTGCCAGCACCCAGGGAGGGACTGGAAACACCATATATTTT

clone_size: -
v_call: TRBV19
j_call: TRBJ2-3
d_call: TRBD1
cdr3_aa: CASSPTGGLADTQYF
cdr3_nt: TGTGCCAGTAGTCCGACAGGGGGATTGGCAGATACGCAGTATTTT

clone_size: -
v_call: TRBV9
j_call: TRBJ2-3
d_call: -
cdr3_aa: CASSVGNLDTQYF
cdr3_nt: TGTGCCAGCAGCGTAGGTAACTTGGATACGCAGTATTTT

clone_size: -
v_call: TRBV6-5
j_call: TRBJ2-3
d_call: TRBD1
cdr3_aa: CASRRTGSTDTQYF
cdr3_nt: TGTGCCAGCAGGAGGACAGGGTCCACAGATACGCAGTATTTT

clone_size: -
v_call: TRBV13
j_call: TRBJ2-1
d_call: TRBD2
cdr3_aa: CASRGIAGSDEQFF
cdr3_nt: TGTGCCAGCAGAGGGATAGCGGGGAGTGATGAGCAGTTCTTC

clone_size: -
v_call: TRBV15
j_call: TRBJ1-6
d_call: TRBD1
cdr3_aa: CATSRGRGEAPLHF
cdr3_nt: TGTGCCACCAGCAGAGGCAGGGGGGAGGCACCCCTCCACTTT

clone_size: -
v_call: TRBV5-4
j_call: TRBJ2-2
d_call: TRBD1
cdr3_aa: CASSLVTGDTGELFF
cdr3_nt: TGTGCCAGCAGCTTGGTCACAGGGGACACCGGGGAGCTGTTTTTT

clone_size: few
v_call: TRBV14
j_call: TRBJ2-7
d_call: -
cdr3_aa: CASSESYEQYF
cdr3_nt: TGTGCCAGCAGCGAAAGCTACGAGCAGTACTTC

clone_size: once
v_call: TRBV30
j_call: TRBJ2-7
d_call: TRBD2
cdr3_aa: CAWSVGTSGYEQYF
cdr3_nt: TGTGCCTGGAGTGTCGGGACTAGCGGCTACGAGCAGTACTTC

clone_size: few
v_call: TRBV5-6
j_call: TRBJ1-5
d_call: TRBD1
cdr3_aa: CASSGGQGRLNQPQHF
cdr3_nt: TGTGCCAGCAGCGGCGGACAGGGGCGACTTAACCAGCCCCAGCATTTT

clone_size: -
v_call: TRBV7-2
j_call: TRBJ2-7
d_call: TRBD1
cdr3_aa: CASSLVPGQGDYEQYF
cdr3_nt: TGTGCCAGCAGCTTAGTTCCGGGACAGGGAGACTACGAGCAGTACTTC

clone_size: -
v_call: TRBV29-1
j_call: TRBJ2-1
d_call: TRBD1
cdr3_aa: CSARTGSLEQFF
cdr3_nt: TGCAGCGCACGGACAGGGAGCCTCGAGCAGTTCTTC

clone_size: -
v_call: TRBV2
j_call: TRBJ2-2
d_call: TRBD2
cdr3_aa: CASSERLAGANTGELFF
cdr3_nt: TGTGCCAGCAGTGAAAGGCTAGCGGGGGCGAACACCGGGGAGCTGTTTTTT

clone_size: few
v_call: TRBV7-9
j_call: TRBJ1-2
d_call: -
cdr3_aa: CSSSPGERTRRYTF
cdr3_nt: TGTTCCAGCAGCCCCGGGGAGCGTACACGCCGCTACACCTTC

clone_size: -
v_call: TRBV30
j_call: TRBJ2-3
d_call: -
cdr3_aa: CAFSRTADTQYF
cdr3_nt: TGCGCCTTTAGCAGAACCGCAGATACGCAGTATTTT

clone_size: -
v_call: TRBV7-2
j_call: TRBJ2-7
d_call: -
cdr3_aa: CASSGDYSYEQYF
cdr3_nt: TGTGCCAGCAGCGGCGACTACTCCTACGAGCAGTACTTC

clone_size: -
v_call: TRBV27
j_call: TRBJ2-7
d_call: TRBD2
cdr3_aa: CASSLRLLAGYEQYF
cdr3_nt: TGTGCCAGCAGTTTACGGCTACTAGCGGGATACGAGCAGTACTTC

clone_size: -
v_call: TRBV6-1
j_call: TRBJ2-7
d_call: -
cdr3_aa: CASSEAIALASYEQYF
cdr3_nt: TGTGCCAGCAGTGAAGCAATAGCCCTGGCATCCTACGAGCAGTACTTC

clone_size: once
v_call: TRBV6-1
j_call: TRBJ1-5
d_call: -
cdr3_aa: CASSEFVRPQHF
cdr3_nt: TGTGCCAGCAGTGAATTTGTGAGGCCCCAGCATTTT

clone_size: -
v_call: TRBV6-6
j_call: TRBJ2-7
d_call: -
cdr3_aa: CASSSARSSSYEQYF
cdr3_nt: TGTGCCAGCAGTTCCGCCCGATCTAGTAGCTACGAGCAGTACTTC

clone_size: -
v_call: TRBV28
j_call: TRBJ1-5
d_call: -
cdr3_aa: CASSFVGNQPQHF
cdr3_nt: TGTGCCAGCAGTTTCGTTGGCAATCAGCCCCAGCATTTT

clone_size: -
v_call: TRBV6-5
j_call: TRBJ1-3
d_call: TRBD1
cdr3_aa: CASSYSATGAGNTIYF
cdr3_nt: TGTGCCAGCAGTTACTCGGCCACAGGGGCCGGAAACACCATATATTTT

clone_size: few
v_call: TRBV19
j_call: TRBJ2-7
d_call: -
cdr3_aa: CASSVTGKTYEQYF
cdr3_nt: TGTGCCAGTAGCGTCACAGGGAAAACCTACGAGCAGTACTTC

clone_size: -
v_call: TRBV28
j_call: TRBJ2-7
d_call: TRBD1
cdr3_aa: CASSPPGQGIPRQYF
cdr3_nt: TGTGCCAGCAGTCCCCCGGGACAGGGGATTCCTAGGCAGTACTTC

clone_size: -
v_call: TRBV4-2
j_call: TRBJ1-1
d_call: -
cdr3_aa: CASSLQTGLNTEAFF
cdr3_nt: TGTGCCAGCAGCCTACAGACAGGCTTGAACACTGAAGCTTTCTTT

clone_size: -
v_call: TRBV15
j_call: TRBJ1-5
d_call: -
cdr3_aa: CATSRDMGAGQPQHF
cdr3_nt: TGTGCCACCAGCAGAGATATGGGAGCGGGTCAGCCCCAGCATTTT

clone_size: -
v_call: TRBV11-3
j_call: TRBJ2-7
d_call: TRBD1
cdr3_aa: CASSPTGVYEQYF
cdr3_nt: TGTGCCAGCAGCCCGACAGGGGTCTACGAGCAGTACTTC